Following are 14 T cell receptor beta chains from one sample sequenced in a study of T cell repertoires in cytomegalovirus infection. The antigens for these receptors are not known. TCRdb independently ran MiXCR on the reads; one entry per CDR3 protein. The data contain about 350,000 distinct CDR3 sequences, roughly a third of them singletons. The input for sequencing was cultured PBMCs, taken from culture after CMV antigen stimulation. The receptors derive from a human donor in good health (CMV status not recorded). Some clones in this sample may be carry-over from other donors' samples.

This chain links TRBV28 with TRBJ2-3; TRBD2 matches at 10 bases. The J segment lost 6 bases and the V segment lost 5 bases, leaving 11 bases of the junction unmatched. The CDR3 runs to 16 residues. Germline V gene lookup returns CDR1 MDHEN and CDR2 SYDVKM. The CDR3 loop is CASSPASGGPRDTQYF. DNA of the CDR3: TGTGCCAGCAGTCCGGCTAGCGGGGGACCTAGGGATACGCAGTATTTT.

The CDR3 nucleotides read TGTGCCAGCAGCTCCAACAGGGCAACTAATGAAAAACTGTTTTTT. It yields the protein CASSSNRATNEKLFF. The chain carries TRBV7-2 and TRBJ1-4, with D maybe TRBD1 (6 bases). CDR1 and CDR2 (germline): SGHTA, FQGNSA. The CDR3 sequence is 15 residues long. V was pared by 4 bases and J by 0 bases, with 9 bases between.

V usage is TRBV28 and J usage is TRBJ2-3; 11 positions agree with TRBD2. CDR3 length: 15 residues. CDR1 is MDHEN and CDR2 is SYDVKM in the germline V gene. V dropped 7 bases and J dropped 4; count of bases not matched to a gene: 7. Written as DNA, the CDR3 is TGTGCCAGCACCTCTAGCGGGAGGTTTGCAGATACGCAGTATTTT. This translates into CASTSSGRFADTQYF.

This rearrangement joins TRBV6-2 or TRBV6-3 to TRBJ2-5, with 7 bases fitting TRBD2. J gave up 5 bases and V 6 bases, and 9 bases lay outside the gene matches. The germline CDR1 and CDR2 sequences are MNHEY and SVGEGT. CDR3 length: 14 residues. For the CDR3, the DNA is TGTGCCAGCAGACCCCCGGTGGGAGGGGAGACCCAGTACTTC. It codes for CASRPPVGGETQYF.

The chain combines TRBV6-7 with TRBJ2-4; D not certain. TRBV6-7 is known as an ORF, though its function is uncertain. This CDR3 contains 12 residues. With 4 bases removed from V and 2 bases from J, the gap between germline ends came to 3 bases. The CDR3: CASSWSKNIQYF. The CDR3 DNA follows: TGTGCCAGCAGTTGGTCCAAAAACATTCAGTACTTC.

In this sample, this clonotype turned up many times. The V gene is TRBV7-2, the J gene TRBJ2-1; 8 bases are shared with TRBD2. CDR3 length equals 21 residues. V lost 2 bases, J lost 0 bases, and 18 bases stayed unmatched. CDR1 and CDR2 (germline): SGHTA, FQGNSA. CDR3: CASSLRPTSGGQSRSYNEQFF. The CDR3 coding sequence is TGTGCCAGCAGCTTACGACCTACTAGCGGCGGCCAAAGCCGCTCCTACAATGAGCAGTTCTTC. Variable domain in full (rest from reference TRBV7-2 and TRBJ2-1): GAGVSQSPSNKVTEKGKDVELRCDPISGHTALYWYRQSLGQGLEFLIYFQGNSAPDKSGLPSDRFSAERTGGSVSTLTIQRTQQEDSAVYLCASSLRPTSGGQSRSYNEQFFGPGTRLTVL.

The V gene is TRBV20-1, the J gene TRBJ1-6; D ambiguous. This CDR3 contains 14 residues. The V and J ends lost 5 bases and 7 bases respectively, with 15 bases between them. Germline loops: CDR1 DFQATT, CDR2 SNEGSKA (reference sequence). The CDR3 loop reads CSALEPLGNSPLHF. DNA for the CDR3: TGCAGTGCTTTAGAACCCTTAGGGAATTCACCCCTCCACTTT.

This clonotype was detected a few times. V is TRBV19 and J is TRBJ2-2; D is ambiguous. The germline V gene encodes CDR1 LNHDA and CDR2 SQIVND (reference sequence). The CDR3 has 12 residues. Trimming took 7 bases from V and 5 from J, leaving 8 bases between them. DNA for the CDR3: TGTGCCAGTATGGAAGAAACCGGGGAGCTGTTTTTT. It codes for CASMEETGELFF.

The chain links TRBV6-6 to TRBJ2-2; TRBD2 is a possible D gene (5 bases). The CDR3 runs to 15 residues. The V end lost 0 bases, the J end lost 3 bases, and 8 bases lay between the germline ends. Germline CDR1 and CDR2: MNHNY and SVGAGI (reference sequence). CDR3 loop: CASSYSSAYTGELFF. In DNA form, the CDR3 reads TGTGCCAGCAGTTACTCTAGCGCCTACACCGGGGAGCTGTTTTTT.

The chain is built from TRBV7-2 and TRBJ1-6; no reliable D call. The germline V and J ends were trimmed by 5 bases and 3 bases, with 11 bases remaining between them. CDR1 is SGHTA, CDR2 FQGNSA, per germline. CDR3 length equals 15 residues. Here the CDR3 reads CASSLDRNYNSPLHF. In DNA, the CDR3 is TGTGCCAGCAGCCTCGACCGAAACTATAATTCACCCCTCCACTTT. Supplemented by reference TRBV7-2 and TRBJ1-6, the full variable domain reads GAGVSQSPSNKVTEKGKDVELRCDPISGHTALYWYRQSLGQGLEFLIYFQGNSAPDKSGLPSDRFSAERTGGSVSTLTIQRTQQEDSAVYLCASSLDRNYNSPLHFGNGTRLTVT.

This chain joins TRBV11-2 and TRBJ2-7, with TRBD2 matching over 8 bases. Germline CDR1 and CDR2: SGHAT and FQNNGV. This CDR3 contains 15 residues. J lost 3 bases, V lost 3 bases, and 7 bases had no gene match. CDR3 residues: CASSFGGTSVYEQYV. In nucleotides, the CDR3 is TGTGCCAGCAGCTTTGGCGGGACTAGTGTCTACGAGCAGTACGTC.

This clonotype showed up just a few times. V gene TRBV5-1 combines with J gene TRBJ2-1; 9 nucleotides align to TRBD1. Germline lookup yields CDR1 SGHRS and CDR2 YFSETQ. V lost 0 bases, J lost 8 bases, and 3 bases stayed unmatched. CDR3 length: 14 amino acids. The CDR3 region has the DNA TGCGCCAGCAGCTTGGGACAGGGGGTTCATGAGCAGTTCTTC. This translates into CASSLGQGVHEQFF.

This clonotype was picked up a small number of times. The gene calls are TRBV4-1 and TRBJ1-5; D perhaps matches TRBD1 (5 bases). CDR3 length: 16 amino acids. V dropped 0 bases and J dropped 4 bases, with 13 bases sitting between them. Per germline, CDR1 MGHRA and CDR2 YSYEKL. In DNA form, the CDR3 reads TGCGCCAGCAGCCAAGATCTTGGGGGGGGAAATCAGCCCCAGCATTTT. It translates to CASSQDLGGGNQPQHF.

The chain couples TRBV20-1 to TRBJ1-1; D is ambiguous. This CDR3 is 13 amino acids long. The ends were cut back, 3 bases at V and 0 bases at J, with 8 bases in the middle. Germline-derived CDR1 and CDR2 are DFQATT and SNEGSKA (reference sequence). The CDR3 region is CSASSVMNTEAFF. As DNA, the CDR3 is TGCAGTGCTAGTTCGGTGATGAACACTGAAGCTTTCTTT.